These 19 T cell receptor beta chains share one sample of origin, sequenced in a study of OX40 agonist ivuxolimab in advanced cancers. Measured with immunoSEQ multiplex PCR; TCRdb has only the in-frame clones, and not every one. The sample yields fewer than 40,000 clones, 65% to 80% seen once. The sequencing here drew on CD4+ or CD8+ T cells sorted from blood, taken in a trial of the OX40 agonist ivuxolimab. These receptors all stem from an adult with an advanced solid tumor such as melanoma, head and neck, liver or kidney cancer.

The J gene is TRBJ2-3, the V gene TRBV9; 9 nucleotides align to TRBD1. Germline V gene lookup returns CDR1 SGDLS and CDR2 YYNGEE. The CDR3 extends over 16 amino acids. J lost 2 bases, V lost 3 bases, and 7 bases had no gene match. The CDR3 DNA reads as TGTGCCAGCAGCGCCCTGAGGGACAGGGCCACAGATACGCAGTATTTT. It translates to CASSALRDRATDTQYF.

This CDR3 reads CASIAGTGVYEQYF. The CDR3 DNA reads TGTGCCAGCATCGCCGGGACAGGGGTTTACGAGCAGTACTTC. V is TRBV7-9 and J is TRBJ2-7; TRBD1 matches 10 bases. CDR3 length: 14 residues. Germline CDR1 SEHNR, CDR2 FQNEAQ (reference sequence). Trimming at V came to 7 bases and at J to 4 bases, leaving 7 bases not matched to a gene.

The V gene is TRBV2, the J gene TRBJ2-3; D is uncertain. CDR1 is SNHLY and CDR2 is FYNNEI in the germline V gene. The CDR3 is 14 amino acids. Trimming stripped 8 bases from V and 5 bases from J, with 17 bases between. CDR3 amino acids: CASSQDRAGDTQYF. CDR3 bases: TGTGCCAGCTCCCAAGATAGGGCCGGAGATACGCAGTATTTT.

The rearrangement links TRBV6-1 to TRBJ1-2; D perhaps matches TRBD1 (5 bases). The CDR3 spans 15 residues. Germline CDR1 is MNHNS and CDR2 is SASEGT. Trimming removed 7 bases at V and 3 bases at J, with 18 bases between. In DNA, the CDR3 is TGTGCCAGCACCTTCATTACGGGGGAGGACTATGGCTACACCTTC. Translation gives CASTFITGEDYGYTF.

This rearrangement joins TRBV4-1 to TRBJ2-7; D gene ambiguous. Germline CDR1 reads MGHRA; CDR2 reads YSYEKL. The V gene lost 3 bases and the J gene lost 0 bases, with 9 bases spanning the gap. This CDR3 has 14 amino acids. The CDR3 region is CASSQRLNSYEQYF. The CDR3 DNA sequence: TGCGCCAGCAGCCAGAGGCTTAACTCCTACGAGCAGTACTTC.

The chain is built from TRBV2 and TRBJ1-2; D might be TRBD1 (5 bases). The CDR3 runs 14 residues. Germline CDR1 reads SNHLY; CDR2 reads FYNNEI. V was trimmed by 4 bases and J by 4 bases, leaving 13 bases between them. CDR3: CASSGQRTSYGYTF. CDR3 in DNA: TGTGCCAGCAGTGGACAGAGAACATCCTATGGCTACACCTTC.

This clone has a single count. The genes are TRBV6-5 and TRBJ2-2, with D possibly matching TRBD2 (6 bases). Germline assignment: CDR1 MNHEY and CDR2 SVGAGI. With 2 bases removed from V and 2 bases from J, the gap between germline ends came to 9 bases. CDR3 size: 15 residues. CDR3 in amino acids: CASSYSGLNTGELFF. The CDR3 nucleotides read TGTGCCAGCAGTTACAGCGGGCTTAACACCGGGGAGCTGTTTTTT.

V is TRBV5-8 and J is TRBJ2-1; D uncertain. CDR1 and CDR2 (germline): SGHTS, YDEGEE. The germline V and J ends were trimmed by 6 bases and 8 bases, with 12 bases remaining between them. CDR3 length: 12 amino acids. The DNA for the CDR3 is TGTGCCAGCACCCTCGAGCTTTATGAGCAGTTCTTC. It codes for CASTLELYEQFF.

Remarks on this clone: An end of the junction differs from the germline gene, which may be a read error. The chain couples TRBV7-7 to TRBJ2-1; 7 bases map to TRBD2. The CDR3 is 15 residues long. Looked up from germline, CDR1 is SSHAT and CDR2 is FNYEAQ (reference sequence). The CDR3 here is CASSLVAGAYNEQFF. For the CDR3, the DNA is TGTGCTAGCAGCTTAGTGGCGGGAGCCTACAATGAGCAGTTCTTC.

The J gene is TRBJ2-5, the V gene TRBV15; the match to TRBD2 covers 8 bases. The CDR3 covers 15 residues. Germline V gene sequence: CDR1 LNHNV, CDR2 YYDKDF (reference sequence). V shed 0 bases, J shed 1 base, and the junction held 1 base outside the gene matches. CDR3 amino acids: CATSRELAGQETQYF. In DNA, the CDR3 is TGTGCCACCAGCAGAGAGCTAGCGGGCCAAGAGACCCAGTACTTC.

The V and J genes are TRBV6-5 and TRBJ2-7; D gene ambiguous. V lost 0 bases and J 5 bases, leaving 14 bases between the germline ends. The germline V gene encodes CDR1 MNHEY and CDR2 SVGAGI. The CDR3 spans 15 residues. The CDR3 region is CASSYSSGPAHEQYF. The CDR3 nucleotides are TGTGCCAGCAGTTACTCTTCCGGACCTGCGCACGAGCAGTACTTC.

This chain connects TRBV4-1 to TRBJ2-3, with D possibly being TRBD2 (7 bases). The CDR3 spans 15 residues. The V and J ends lost 8 bases and 2 bases respectively, with 17 bases between them. From germline, CDR1 is MGHRA and CDR2 YSYEKL. CDR3 protein: CASRSWGGSTDTQYF. The DNA for the CDR3 is TGCGCCAGCCGTTCGTGGGGGGGCTCCACAGATACGCAGTATTTT.

This clone came up a few times. V usage is TRBV18 and J usage is TRBJ1-5; D uncertain. Between the trimmed V and J ends, which lost 2 bases and 0 bases, there was a span of 5 bases. Germline lookup yields CDR1 KGHSH and CDR2 LQKENI. The CDR3 has 14 residues. CDR3 nucleotides: TGTGCCAGCTCACCAGGCTCTAGCAATCAGCCCCAGCATTTT. Translated, it gives CASSPGSSNQPQHF.

For this clone: In the same sample, other DNA sequences code for this CDR3. The rearrangement joins TRBV6-5 to TRBJ1-1, with no clear D. Germline V CDR1 and CDR2: MNHEY, SVGAGI. With 0 bases removed from V and 1 base from J, the gap between germline ends came to 6 bases. The CDR3 contains 14 residues. CDR3 sequence: CASSYSGRNTEAFF. Here the CDR3 DNA reads TGTGCCAGCAGTTACTCGGGCAGGAACACTGAAGCTTTCTTT.

This chain connects TRBV18 to TRBJ1-1; D perhaps matches TRBD1 (6 bases). CDR3 length: 14 residues. The V gene lost 5 bases and the J gene lost 4 bases, with 14 bases spanning the gap. Germline CDR1 KGHSH, CDR2 LQKENI. CDR3 sequence reads: CASSFYQGFTEAFF. CDR3 nucleotide sequence: TGTGCCAGCTCATTTTACCAGGGGTTCACTGAAGCTTTCTTT.

V is TRBV28 and J is TRBJ2-7; possible D gene TRBD1, 6 bases. CDR1 and CDR2 (germline): MDHEN, SYDVKM. Trimming removed 6 bases at V and 4 bases at J, with 7 bases between. The CDR3 contains 11 residues. The CDR3 bases are TGTGCCAGCAGCACAGGGTACGAGCAGTACTTC. This gives the protein CASSTGYEQYF.

V gene TRBV28 combines with J gene TRBJ2-2; D remains unclear. Germline CDR1 reads MDHEN; CDR2 reads SYDVKM. V was pared by 6 bases and J by 1 base, with 3 bases between. This CDR3 comprises 12 residues. The CDR3 DNA is TGTGCCAGCAGACTGAACACCGGGGAGCTGTTTTTT. This translates into CASRLNTGELFF.

Of note for this clone: The junction shows a germline mismatch at one end, possibly a read error. V usage is TRBV7-7 and J usage is TRBJ2-2; D ambiguous. Germline CDR1 reads SSHAT; CDR2 reads FNYEAQ (reference sequence). The length of the CDR3 is 13 residues. CDR3: CASSVMNTGELFF. CDR3 sequence (DNA): TGTGCTAGCAGCGTAATGAACACCGGGGAGCTGTTTTTT.

V usage is TRBV6-5 and J usage is TRBJ2-3; D remains ambiguous. V was trimmed by 2 bases and J by 5 bases, leaving 8 bases between them. Germline V gene data show CDR1 as MNHEY and CDR2 as SVGAGI. The CDR3 spans 13 residues. CDR3 nucleotide sequence: TGTGCCAGCAGTTACGAGCCCGAAGATACGCAGTATTTT. It codes for CASSYEPEDTQYF.